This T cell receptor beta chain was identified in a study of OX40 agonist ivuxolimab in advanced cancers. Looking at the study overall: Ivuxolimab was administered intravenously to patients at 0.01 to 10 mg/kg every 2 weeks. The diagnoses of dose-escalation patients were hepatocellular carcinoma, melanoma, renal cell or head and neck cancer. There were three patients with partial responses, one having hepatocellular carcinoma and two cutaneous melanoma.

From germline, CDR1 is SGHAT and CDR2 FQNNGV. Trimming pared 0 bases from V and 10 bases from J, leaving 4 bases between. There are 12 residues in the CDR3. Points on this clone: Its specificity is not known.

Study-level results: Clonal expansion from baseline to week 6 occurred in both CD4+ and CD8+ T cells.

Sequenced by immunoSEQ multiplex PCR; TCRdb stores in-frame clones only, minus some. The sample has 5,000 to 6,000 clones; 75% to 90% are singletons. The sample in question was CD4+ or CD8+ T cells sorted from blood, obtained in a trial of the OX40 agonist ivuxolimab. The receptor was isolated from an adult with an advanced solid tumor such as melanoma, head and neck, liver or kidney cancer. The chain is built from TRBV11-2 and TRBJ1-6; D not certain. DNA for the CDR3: TGTGCCAGCAGCTTAGATGGATCACCCCTCCACTTT. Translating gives CASSLDGSPLHF.